This T cell receptor (beta chain) was identified in a study of T cell changes during pregnancy in multiple sclerosis. Profiled with immunoSEQ multiplex PCR; TCRdb holds only in-frame clones, not every one. The data show tens of thousands of clones, with roughly 91% seen just once and 0.35% to 0.5% held by the top ten. There are 15 residues in the CDR3. From germline, CDR1 is MNHNY and CDR2 SVGAGI (reference sequence). The V end was cut by 4 bases, the J end by 0 bases, with 10 bases between. The sample consisted of CD4+ T cells from peripheral blood mononuclear cells, taken in the second trimester of pregnancy. The TCR originated in a female donor with multiple sclerosis, enrolled in a pregnancy study. V and J are TRBV6-6 and TRBJ2-1; TRBD1 is a possible D gene (6 bases). The CDR3 here is CASSLDRSSYNEQFF. The DNA for the CDR3 is TGTGCCAGCAGTTTAGACAGGAGCTCCTACAATGAGCAGTTCTTC.